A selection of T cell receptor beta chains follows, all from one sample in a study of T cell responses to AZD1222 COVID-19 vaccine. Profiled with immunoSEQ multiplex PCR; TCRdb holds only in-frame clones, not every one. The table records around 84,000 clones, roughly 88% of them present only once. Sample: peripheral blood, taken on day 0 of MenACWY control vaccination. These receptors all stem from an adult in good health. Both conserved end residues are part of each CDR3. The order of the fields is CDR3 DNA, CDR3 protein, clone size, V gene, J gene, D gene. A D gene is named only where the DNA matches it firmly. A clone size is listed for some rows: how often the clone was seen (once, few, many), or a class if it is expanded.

cdr3_nt: TGTGCCAGCAGCCTCTTCACAGATACGCAGTATTTT; cdr3_aa: CASSLFTDTQYF; clone_size: .; v_call: TRBV5-4; j_call: TRBJ2-3; d_call: .
cdr3_nt: TGCAGCGTTGAATTTACGCGGCGGACTAGCGACACTTCAGATACGCAGTATTTT; cdr3_aa: CSVEFTRRTSDTSDTQYF; clone_size: .; v_call: TRBV29-1; j_call: TRBJ2-3; d_call: TRBD2
cdr3_nt: TGTGCCAGCCTATTTGGAAACACCATATATTTT; cdr3_aa: CASLFGNTIYF; clone_size: .; v_call: TRBV2; j_call: TRBJ1-3; d_call: .
cdr3_nt: TGCGCCAGCAGCAAAACAGGGTTTAACTATGGCTACACCTTC; cdr3_aa: CASSKTGFNYGYTF; clone_size: .; v_call: TRBV5-1; j_call: TRBJ1-2; d_call: .
cdr3_nt: TGTGCCAGCAGGGGGACAGGGAGGGGTTCACCCCTCCACTTT; cdr3_aa: CASRGTGRGSPLHF; clone_size: once; v_call: TRBV28; j_call: TRBJ1-6; d_call: TRBD1
cdr3_nt: TGTGCCAGCAGCCAAGATCGGGGTTTTAGCAATCAGCCCCAGCATTTT; cdr3_aa: CASSQDRGFSNQPQHF; clone_size: .; v_call: TRBV3-1/TRBV3-2; j_call: TRBJ1-5; d_call: .
cdr3_nt: TGTGCCAGCAGCTTAGTGGGGTCCTCTACTGAAGCTTTCTTT; cdr3_aa: CASSLVGSSTEAFF; clone_size: .; v_call: TRBV7-2; j_call: TRBJ1-1; d_call: .
cdr3_nt: TGCGCCAGCAGCTTGGGGGAGGGGGTGAACACTGAAGCTTTCTTT; cdr3_aa: CASSLGEGVNTEAFF; clone_size: .; v_call: TRBV5-1; j_call: TRBJ1-1; d_call: .
cdr3_nt: TGTGCCAGCCGGGACAGACAAAAGAACACTGAAGCTTTCTTT; cdr3_aa: CASRDRQKNTEAFF; clone_size: .; v_call: TRBV6-5; j_call: TRBJ1-1; d_call: TRBD1
cdr3_nt: TGCAGCGTCCTAGCTGCGTCTGGGGCCAACGTCCTGACTTTC; cdr3_aa: CSVLAASGANVLTF; clone_size: .; v_call: TRBV29-1; j_call: TRBJ2-6; d_call: .
cdr3_nt: TGTGCCAGCAGCTTAGGGAGACAGGGTCCCTACGAGCAGTACTTC; cdr3_aa: CASSLGRQGPYEQYF; clone_size: .; v_call: TRBV7-2; j_call: TRBJ2-7; d_call: TRBD1
cdr3_nt: TGCGCCAGCAGCCAAGATTCGGGCAACTCTGGAAACACCATATATTTT; cdr3_aa: CASSQDSGNSGNTIYF; clone_size: few; v_call: TRBV4-3; j_call: TRBJ1-3; d_call: .
cdr3_nt: TGCGCCAGCAGCTTGGAGGGCAGATCGGGCACAGATACGCAGTATTTT; cdr3_aa: CASSLEGRSGTDTQYF; clone_size: .; v_call: TRBV5-1; j_call: TRBJ2-3; d_call: .
cdr3_nt: TGTGCCACCACCCCAAGGCAGTCACGGGGTTCCGGTGAAAAACTGTTTTTT; cdr3_aa: CATTPRQSRGSGEKLFF; clone_size: .; v_call: TRBV15; j_call: TRBJ1-4; d_call: .
cdr3_nt: TGTGCCAGCACCAAAGGGGGGGCTGGAAGGATTAACTATGGCTACACCTTC; cdr3_aa: CASTKGGAGRINYGYTF; clone_size: once; v_call: TRBV27; j_call: TRBJ1-2; d_call: .
cdr3_nt: TGTGCCAGCAGTAAGGGGCACCTTAGCAATCAGCCCCAGCATTTT; cdr3_aa: CASSKGHLSNQPQHF; clone_size: .; v_call: TRBV2; j_call: TRBJ1-5; d_call: .
cdr3_nt: TGCGCCAGCAGCCCCTCGGTTGCCTACGAGCAGTACTTC; cdr3_aa: CASSPSVAYEQYF; clone_size: .; v_call: TRBV5-1; j_call: TRBJ2-7; d_call: .
cdr3_nt: TGTGCCAGCAGCTTCCCGACTAGCGGCACCGGGGAGCTGTTTTTT; cdr3_aa: CASSFPTSGTGELFF; clone_size: .; v_call: TRBV7-6; j_call: TRBJ2-2; d_call: TRBD2
cdr3_nt: TGTGCCAGCAGGCGACAGGAGAGCAATCAGCCCCAGCATTTT; cdr3_aa: CASRRQESNQPQHF; clone_size: .; v_call: TRBV28; j_call: TRBJ1-5; d_call: .
cdr3_nt: TGCGCCAGCAGCTTGGAGACAGCAACTAATGAAAAACTGTTTTTT; cdr3_aa: CASSLETATNEKLFF; clone_size: .; v_call: TRBV5-1; j_call: TRBJ1-4; d_call: .
cdr3_nt: TGTGCCAGCAGTTACGCTGGGATCAATCAGCCCCAGCATTTT; cdr3_aa: CASSYAGINQPQHF; clone_size: .; v_call: TRBV6-2/TRBV6-3; j_call: TRBJ1-5; d_call: .
cdr3_nt: TGTGCCAGCAGCCAGGGCAGCAGTTATGGCTACACCTTC; cdr3_aa: CASSQGSSYGYTF; clone_size: .; v_call: TRBV3-1/TRBV3-2; j_call: TRBJ1-2; d_call: .
cdr3_nt: TGTGCCAGCAGCTCGTACCCACCCTGGGGCACTTCAACTAATGAAAAACTGTTTTTT; cdr3_aa: CASSSYPPWGTSTNEKLFF; clone_size: .; v_call: TRBV7-2; j_call: TRBJ1-4; d_call: .
cdr3_nt: TGCGCCAGCAGCTTGCGGTCGACAGGAGCGAATGGCTACACCTTC; cdr3_aa: CASSLRSTGANGYTF; clone_size: .; v_call: TRBV5-1; j_call: TRBJ1-2; d_call: .
cdr3_nt: TGTGCCAGCAGCCAAGAGTCGTGGGGGGGATACAATGAGCAGTTCTTC; cdr3_aa: CASSQESWGGYNEQFF; clone_size: .; v_call: TRBV3-1/TRBV3-2; j_call: TRBJ2-1; d_call: TRBD2
cdr3_nt: TGTGCCAGCAGCTTAGGGGGACCGGCGAACACTGAAGCTTTCTTT; cdr3_aa: CASSLGGPANTEAFF; clone_size: .; v_call: TRBV7-6; j_call: TRBJ1-1; d_call: .
cdr3_nt: TGCAGCGTTCGTTCGGGACAGGGTTTGTGGATTCAGTACTTC; cdr3_aa: CSVRSGQGLWIQYF; clone_size: once; v_call: TRBV29-1; j_call: TRBJ2-4; d_call: TRBD1
cdr3_nt: TGCGCCAGCAGCCTCCTCTTGGGACAGAAAAACAATCAGCCCCAGCATTTT; cdr3_aa: CASSLLLGQKNNQPQHF; clone_size: .; v_call: TRBV4-1; j_call: TRBJ1-5; d_call: TRBD1
cdr3_nt: TGTGCCAGCAGCCAAGAGAAAGCCAGGGGGCGATCTGAAGCTTTCTTT; cdr3_aa: CASSQEKARGRSEAFF; clone_size: .; v_call: TRBV3-1/TRBV3-2; j_call: TRBJ1-1; d_call: TRBD1
cdr3_nt: TGTGCCAGCAGCTTGGTGTCAGGGATGGGCGAGCAGTACTTC; cdr3_aa: CASSLVSGMGEQYF; clone_size: .; v_call: TRBV5-6; j_call: TRBJ2-7; d_call: .
cdr3_nt: TGTGCCAGCAATGGGGGGGCCCGGGGCCGGAGGCTGTTTTTT; cdr3_aa: CASNGGARGRRLFF; clone_size: few; v_call: TRBV2; j_call: TRBJ2-2; d_call: .
cdr3_nt: TGTGCCAGCAGTTCAGGGGCGTCTCAGCCCCAGCATTTT; cdr3_aa: CASSSGASQPQHF; clone_size: .; v_call: TRBV6-2/TRBV6-3; j_call: TRBJ1-5; d_call: .
cdr3_nt: TGTGCCAGTAGTACCAGACAGGGGGTGGGCGGGGAGCTGTTTTTT; cdr3_aa: CASSTRQGVGGELFF; clone_size: .; v_call: TRBV19; j_call: TRBJ2-2; d_call: TRBD1
cdr3_nt: TGTGCCAGCAGCCCGTGGGGGACAGGGGGCTATCAGCCCCAGCATTTT; cdr3_aa: CASSPWGTGGYQPQHF; clone_size: .; v_call: TRBV5-5; j_call: TRBJ1-5; d_call: TRBD1
cdr3_nt: TGTGCCAGCAGTGAACAGGGTAACTATGGCTACACCTTC; cdr3_aa: CASSEQGNYGYTF; clone_size: .; v_call: TRBV25-1; j_call: TRBJ1-2; d_call: .
cdr3_nt: TGTGCCAGCCAGAAGATCAGACAGGGGGCCTACGAGCAGTACTTC; cdr3_aa: CASQKIRQGAYEQYF; clone_size: .; v_call: TRBV6-5; j_call: TRBJ2-7; d_call: TRBD1
cdr3_nt: TGTGCCAGTTCCGCGGACCTGGGGGAGCAGTACTTC; cdr3_aa: CASSADLGEQYF; clone_size: .; v_call: TRBV7-9; j_call: TRBJ2-7; d_call: .
cdr3_nt: TGTGCCAGCAGTTACAAGGGGGAAGGTGGCTACACCTTC; cdr3_aa: CASSYKGEGGYTF; clone_size: .; v_call: TRBV6-2/TRBV6-3; j_call: TRBJ1-2; d_call: .
cdr3_nt: TGTGCCTCCACTAGCGGGGCGAGCACAGATACGCAGTATTTT; cdr3_aa: CASTSGASTDTQYF; clone_size: .; v_call: TRBV30; j_call: TRBJ2-3; d_call: TRBD2
cdr3_nt: TGTGCCAGCAGTGAACGAATTGCCTACGAGCAGTACTTC; cdr3_aa: CASSERIAYEQYF; clone_size: .; v_call: TRBV25-1; j_call: TRBJ2-7; d_call: .
cdr3_nt: TGCGCCAGCAGCCAAGACATCGATCAGCCCCAGCATTTT; cdr3_aa: CASSQDIDQPQHF; clone_size: .; v_call: TRBV4-3; j_call: TRBJ1-5; d_call: .
cdr3_nt: TGTGCCAGTACTCTCGGGAGCGGGGGCCTCCAAGAGACCCAGTACTTC; cdr3_aa: CASTLGSGGLQETQYF; clone_size: .; v_call: TRBV19; j_call: TRBJ2-5; d_call: TRBD2